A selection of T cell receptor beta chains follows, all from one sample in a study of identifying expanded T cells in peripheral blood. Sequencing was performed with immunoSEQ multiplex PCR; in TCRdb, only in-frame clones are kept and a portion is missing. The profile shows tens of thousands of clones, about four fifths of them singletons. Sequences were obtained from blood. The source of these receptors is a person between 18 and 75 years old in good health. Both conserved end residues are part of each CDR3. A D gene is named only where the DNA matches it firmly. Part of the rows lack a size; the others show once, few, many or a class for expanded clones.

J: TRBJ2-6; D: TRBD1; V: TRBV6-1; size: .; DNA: TGTGCCAGCAGTGAAGGGACAGGGCCCGGGGCCAACGTCCTGACTTTC; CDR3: CASSEGTGPGANVLTF
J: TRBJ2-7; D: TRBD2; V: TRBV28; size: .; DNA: TGTGCCAGCAGTACGGGACTAGCGGGATACGAGCAGTACTTC; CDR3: CASSTGLAGYEQYF
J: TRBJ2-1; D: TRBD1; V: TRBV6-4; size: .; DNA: TGTGCCAGCAGGAAAGAACAGGGGGCGGATGAGCAGTTCTTC; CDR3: CASRKEQGADEQFF
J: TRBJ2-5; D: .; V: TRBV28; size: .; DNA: TGTGCCAGCAAGGCCGCGCAAGAGACCCAGTACTTC; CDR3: CASKAAQETQYF
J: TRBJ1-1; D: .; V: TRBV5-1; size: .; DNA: TGCGCCAGCAGCTTGGTCGGTATCCGCGTGAACACTGAAGCTTTCTTT; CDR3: CASSLVGIRVNTEAFF
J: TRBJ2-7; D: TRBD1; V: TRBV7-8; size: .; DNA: TGTGCCAGCAGCTTGGGACAGGGTGGGTACGAGCAGTACTTC; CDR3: CASSLGQGGYEQYF
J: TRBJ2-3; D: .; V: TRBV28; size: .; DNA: TGTGCCAGCAGTTTACCCTCCTTACGGCTGGATACGCAGTATTTT; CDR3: CASSLPSLRLDTQYF
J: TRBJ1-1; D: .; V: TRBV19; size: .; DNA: TGTGCCAGTAGTCTCACACAGGGTGCCACCACTGAAGCTTTCTTT; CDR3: CASSLTQGATTEAFF
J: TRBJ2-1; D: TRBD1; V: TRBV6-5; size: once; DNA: TGTGCCAGCAGCCCTGACAGGGGGGGCTACAATGAGCAGTTCTTC; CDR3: CASSPDRGGYNEQFF
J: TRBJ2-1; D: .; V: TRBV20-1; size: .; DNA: TGCAGTGCCAAGTTCAATGAGCAGTTCTTC; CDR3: CSAKFNEQFF
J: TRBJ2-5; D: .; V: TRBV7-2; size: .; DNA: TGTGCCAGCAGCGAGGGTAGTCACCAAGAGACCCAGTACTTC; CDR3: CASSEGSHQETQYF
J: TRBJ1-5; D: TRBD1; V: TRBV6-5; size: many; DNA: TGTGCCAGCAGCGCCAGACAGGGTAGCCAGCCCCAGCATTTT; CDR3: CASSARQGSQPQHF
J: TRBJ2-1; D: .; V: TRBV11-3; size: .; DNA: TGTGCCAGCAGCTTAGATCGCAACAATGAGCAGTTCTTC; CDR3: CASSLDRNNEQFF
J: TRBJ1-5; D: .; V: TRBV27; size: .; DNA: TGTGCCAGCAGTTCCGGGACAAAGCATAGCCAGCCCCAGCATTTT; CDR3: CASSSGTKHSQPQHF
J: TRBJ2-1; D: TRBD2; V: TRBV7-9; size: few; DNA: TGTGCCAGCAGCCACCCTAGCGGGAGTAGCTACAATGAGCAGTTCTTC; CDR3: CASSHPSGSSYNEQFF
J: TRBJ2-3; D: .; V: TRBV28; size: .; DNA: TGTGCCAGCATCACCGCGGGGACCAGAGAGAGAGATACGCAGTATTTT; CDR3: CASITAGTRERDTQYF
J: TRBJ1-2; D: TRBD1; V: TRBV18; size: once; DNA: TGTGCCAGCTCAACCGACAGGGTCTATGGCTACACCTTC; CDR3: CASSTDRVYGYTF
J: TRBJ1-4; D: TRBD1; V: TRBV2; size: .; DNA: TGTGCCAGCATTCGGGACAGGGGTTACATTGGACTGTTTTTT; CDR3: CASIRDRGYIGLFF
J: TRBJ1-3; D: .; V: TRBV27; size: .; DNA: TGTGCCAGCAGACAGACAGGTTCCTCTGGAAACACCATATATTTT; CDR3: CASRQTGSSGNTIYF
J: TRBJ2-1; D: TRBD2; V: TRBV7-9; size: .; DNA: TGTGCCAGCAGCCCCCTAGCGGGAGTTTACAATGAGCAGTTCTTC; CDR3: CASSPLAGVYNEQFF
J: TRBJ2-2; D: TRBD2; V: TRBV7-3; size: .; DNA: TGTGCCAGCAGCTTGGGACTAGCGGGACCGGGCACCGGGGAGCTGTTTTTT; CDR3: CASSLGLAGPGTGELFF
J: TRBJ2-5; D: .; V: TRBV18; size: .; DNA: TGTGCCAGCTCACCGGGGGCCGAGACCCAGTACTTC; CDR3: CASSPGAETQYF